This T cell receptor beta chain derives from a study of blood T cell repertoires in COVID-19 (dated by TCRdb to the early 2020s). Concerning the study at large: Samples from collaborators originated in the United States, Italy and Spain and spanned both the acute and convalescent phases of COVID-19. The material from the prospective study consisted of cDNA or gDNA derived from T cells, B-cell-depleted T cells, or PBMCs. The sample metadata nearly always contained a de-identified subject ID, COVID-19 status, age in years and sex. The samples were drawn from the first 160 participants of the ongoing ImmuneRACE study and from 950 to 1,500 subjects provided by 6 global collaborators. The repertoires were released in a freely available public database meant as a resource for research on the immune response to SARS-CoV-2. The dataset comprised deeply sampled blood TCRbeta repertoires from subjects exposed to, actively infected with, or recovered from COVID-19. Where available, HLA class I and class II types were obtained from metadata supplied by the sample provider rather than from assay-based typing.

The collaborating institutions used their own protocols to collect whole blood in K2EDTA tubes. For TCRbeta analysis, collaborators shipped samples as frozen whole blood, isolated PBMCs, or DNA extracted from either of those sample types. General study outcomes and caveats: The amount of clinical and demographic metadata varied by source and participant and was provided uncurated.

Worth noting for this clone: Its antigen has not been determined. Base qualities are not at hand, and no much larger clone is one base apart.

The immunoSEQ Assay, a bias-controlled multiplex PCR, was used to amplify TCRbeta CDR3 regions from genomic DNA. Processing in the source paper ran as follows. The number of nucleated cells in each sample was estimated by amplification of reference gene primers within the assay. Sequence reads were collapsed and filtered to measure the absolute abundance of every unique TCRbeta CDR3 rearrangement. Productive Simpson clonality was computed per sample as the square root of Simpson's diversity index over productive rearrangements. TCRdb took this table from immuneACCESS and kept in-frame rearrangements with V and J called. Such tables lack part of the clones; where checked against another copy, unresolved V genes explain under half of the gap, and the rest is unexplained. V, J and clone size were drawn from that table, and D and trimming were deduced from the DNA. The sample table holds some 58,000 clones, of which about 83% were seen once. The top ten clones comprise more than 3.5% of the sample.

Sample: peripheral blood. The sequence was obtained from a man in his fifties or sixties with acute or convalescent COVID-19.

CDR3 sequence: CATSDPSKTEGEKLFF. The sequenced DNA: TGTGCCACCAGTGATCCCTCTAAGACGGAGGGGGAAAAACTGTTTTTT. The chain employs TRBV24-1 and TRBJ1-4; perhaps TRBD1 is the D gene, with 5 bases matching. CDR1 and CDR2 (KGHDR, SFDVKD) derive from the germline V gene. Trimming removed 3 bases from V and 8 bases from J, leaving 18 bases between the germline ends. From the cysteine up to the phenylalanine, the CDR3 has a length of 16 residues. Only the CDR3 DNA is retained, 48 bases long and in frame from the first base.